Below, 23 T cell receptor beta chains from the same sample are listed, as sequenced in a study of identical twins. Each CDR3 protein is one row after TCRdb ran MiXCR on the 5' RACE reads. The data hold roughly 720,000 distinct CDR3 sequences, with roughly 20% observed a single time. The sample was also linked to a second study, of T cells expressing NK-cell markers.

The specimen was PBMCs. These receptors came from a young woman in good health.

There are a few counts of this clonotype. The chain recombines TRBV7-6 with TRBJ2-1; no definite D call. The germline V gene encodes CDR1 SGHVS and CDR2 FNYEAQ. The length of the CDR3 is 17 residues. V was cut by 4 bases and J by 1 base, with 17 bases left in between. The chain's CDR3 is CASSYALGSLSYNEQFF. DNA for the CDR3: TGTGCCAGCAGCTACGCTCTGGGTAGTCTTTCCTACAATGAGCAGTTCTTC.

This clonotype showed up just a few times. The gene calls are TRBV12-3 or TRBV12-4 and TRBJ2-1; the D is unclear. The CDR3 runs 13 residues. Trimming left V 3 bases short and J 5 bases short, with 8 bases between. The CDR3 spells CASSFLAHNEQFF. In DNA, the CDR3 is TGTGCCAGCAGTTTTCTGGCCCACAATGAGCAGTTCTTC.

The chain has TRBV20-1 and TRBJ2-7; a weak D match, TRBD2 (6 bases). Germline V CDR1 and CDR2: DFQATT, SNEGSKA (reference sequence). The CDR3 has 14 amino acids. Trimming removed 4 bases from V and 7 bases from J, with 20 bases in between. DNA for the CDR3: TGCAGTGCTACAACCCCGGGACTCCCCACTGAGCAGTACTTC. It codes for CSATTPGLPTEQYF.

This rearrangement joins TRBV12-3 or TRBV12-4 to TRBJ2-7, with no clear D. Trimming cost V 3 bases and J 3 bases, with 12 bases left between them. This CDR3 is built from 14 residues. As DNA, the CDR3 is TGTGCCAGCAGTTTCGGCGAAGGGTACTACGAGCAGTACTTC. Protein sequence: CASSFGEGYYEQYF.

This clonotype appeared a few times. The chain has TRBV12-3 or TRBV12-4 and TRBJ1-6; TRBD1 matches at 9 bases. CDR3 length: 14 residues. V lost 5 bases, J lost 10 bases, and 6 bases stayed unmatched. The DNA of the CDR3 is TGTGCCAGCAGTCGGGACAGGGCGAAGTCACCCCTCCACTTT. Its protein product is CASSRDRAKSPLHF.

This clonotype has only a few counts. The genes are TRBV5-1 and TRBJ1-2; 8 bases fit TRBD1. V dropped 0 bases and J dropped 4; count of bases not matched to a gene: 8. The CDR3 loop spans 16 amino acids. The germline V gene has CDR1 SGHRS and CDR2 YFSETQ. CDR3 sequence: CASSLEAGGAFYGYTF. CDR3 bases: TGCGCCAGCAGCTTGGAGGCAGGGGGCGCATTCTATGGCTACACCTTC.

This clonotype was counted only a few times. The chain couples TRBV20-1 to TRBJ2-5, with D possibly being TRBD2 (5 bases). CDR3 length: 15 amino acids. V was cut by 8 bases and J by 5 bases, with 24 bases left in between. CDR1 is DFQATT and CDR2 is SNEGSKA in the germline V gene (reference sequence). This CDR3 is CSPRIPGSETETQYF. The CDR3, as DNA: TGCAGTCCCAGGATCCCGGGATCAGAAACGGAGACCCAGTACTTC.

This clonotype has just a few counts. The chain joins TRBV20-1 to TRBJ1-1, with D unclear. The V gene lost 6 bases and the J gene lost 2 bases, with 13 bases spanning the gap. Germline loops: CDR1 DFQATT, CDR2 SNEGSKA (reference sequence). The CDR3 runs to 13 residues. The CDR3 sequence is CSAYLSPNTEAFF. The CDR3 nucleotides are TGCAGTGCCTACCTAAGCCCTAACACTGAAGCTTTCTTT.

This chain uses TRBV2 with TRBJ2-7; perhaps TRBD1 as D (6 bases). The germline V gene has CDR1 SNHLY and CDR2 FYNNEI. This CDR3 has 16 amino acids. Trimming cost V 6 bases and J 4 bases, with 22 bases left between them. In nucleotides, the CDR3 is TGTGCCAGCAGCCTTAGCGACAGGAAGAGCGAATACGAGCAGTACTTC. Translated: CASSLSDRKSEYEQYF.

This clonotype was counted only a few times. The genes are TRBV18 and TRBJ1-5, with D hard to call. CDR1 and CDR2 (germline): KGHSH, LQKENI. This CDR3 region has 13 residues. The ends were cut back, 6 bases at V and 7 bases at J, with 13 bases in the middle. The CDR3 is CASSATVEQPQHF. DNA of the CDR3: TGTGCCAGCTCGGCAACCGTTGAGCAGCCCCAGCATTTT. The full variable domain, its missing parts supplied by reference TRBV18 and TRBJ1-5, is NAGVMQNPRHLVRRRGQEARLRCSPMKGHSHVYWYRQLPEEGLKFMVYLQKENIIDESGMPKERFSAEFPKEGPSILRIQQVVRGDSAAYFCASSATVEQPQHFGDGTRLSIL.

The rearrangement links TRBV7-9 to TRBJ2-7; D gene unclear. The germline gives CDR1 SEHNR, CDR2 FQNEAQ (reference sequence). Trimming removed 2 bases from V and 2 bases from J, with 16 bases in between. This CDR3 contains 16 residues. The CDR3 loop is CASSLHIGPNTYEQYF. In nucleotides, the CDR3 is TGTGCCAGCAGCTTACACATCGGGCCTAATACCTACGAGCAGTACTTC.

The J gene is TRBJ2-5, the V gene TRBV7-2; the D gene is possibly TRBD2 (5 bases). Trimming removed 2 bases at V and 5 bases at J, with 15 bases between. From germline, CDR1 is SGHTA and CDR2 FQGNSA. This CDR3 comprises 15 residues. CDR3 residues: CASSLNSGLIETQYF. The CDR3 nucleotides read TGTGCCAGCAGCTTAAATTCGGGATTAATCGAGACCCAGTACTTC. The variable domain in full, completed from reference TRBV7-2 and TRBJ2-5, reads GAGVSQSPSNKVTEKGKDVELRCDPISGHTALYWYRQSLGQGLEFLIYFQGNSAPDKSGLPSDRFSAERTGGSVSTLTIQRTQQEDSAVYLCASSLNSGLIETQYFGPGTRLLVL.

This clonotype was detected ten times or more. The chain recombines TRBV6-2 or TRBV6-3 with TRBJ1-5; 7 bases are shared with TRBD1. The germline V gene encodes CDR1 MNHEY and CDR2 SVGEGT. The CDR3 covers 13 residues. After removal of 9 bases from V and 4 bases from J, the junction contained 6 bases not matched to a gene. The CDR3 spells CASHRGINQPQHF. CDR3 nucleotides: TGTGCCAGTCACAGGGGAATAAATCAGCCCCAGCATTTT.

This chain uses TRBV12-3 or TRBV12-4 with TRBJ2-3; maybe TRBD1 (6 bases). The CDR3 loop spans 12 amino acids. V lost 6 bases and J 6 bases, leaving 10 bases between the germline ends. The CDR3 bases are TGTGCCAGCAGCTATACAGGGGATACGCAGTATTTT. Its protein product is CASSYTGDTQYF.

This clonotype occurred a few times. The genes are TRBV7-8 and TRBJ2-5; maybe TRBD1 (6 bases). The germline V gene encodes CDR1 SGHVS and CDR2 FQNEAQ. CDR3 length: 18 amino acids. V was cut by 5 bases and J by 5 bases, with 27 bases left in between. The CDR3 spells CASSDPLVGAVSGETQYF. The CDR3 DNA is TGTGCCAGCAGCGACCCATTGGTGGGGGCAGTTTCCGGGGAGACCCAGTACTTC. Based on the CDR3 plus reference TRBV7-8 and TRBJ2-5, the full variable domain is GAGVSQSPRYKVAKRGQDVALRCDPISGHVSLFWYQQALGQGPEFLTYFQNEAQLDKSGLPSDRFFAERPEGSVSTLKIQRTQQEDSAVYLCASSDPLVGAVSGETQYFGPGTRLLVL.

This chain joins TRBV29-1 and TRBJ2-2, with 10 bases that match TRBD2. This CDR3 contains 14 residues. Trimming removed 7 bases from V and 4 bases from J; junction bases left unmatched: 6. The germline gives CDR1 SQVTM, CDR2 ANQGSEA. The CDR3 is CSGPSGRVTGELFF. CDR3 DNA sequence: TGCAGCGGTCCTAGCGGGAGAGTCACCGGGGAGCTGTTTTTT.

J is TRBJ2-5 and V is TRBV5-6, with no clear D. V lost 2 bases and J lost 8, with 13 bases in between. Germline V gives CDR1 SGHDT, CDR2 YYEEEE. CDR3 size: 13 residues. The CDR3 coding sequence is TGTGCCAGCAGCTTTGGGGATCCCGGAACCCAGTACTTC. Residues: CASSFGDPGTQYF.

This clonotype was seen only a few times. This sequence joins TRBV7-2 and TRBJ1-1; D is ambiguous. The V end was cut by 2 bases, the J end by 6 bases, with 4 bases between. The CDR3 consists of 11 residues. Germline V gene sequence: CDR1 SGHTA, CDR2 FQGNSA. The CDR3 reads CASSLYAEAFF. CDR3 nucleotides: TGTGCCAGCAGCTTATACGCTGAAGCTTTCTTT.

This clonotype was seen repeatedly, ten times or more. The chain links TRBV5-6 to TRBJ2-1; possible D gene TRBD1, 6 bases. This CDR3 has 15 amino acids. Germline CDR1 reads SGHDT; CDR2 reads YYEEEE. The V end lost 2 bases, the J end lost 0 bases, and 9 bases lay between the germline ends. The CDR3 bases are TGTGCCAGCAGCTTAGGGGGTCTCTCCTACAATGAGCAGTTCTTC. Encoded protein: CASSLGGLSYNEQFF.

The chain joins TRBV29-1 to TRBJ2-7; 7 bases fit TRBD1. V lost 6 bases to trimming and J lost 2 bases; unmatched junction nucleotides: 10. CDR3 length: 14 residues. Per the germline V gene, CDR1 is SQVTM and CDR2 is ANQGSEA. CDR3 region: CSVLQGSPTYEQYF. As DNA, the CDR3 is TGCAGCGTATTACAGGGGTCCCCTACCTACGAGCAGTACTTC.

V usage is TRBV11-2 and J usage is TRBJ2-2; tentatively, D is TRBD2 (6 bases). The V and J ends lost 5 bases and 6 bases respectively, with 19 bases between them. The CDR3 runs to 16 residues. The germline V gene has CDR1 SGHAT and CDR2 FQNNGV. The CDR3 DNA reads TGTGCCAGCAGCCCCAACCGGGACTTCTTATCCGGGGAGCTGTTTTTT. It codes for CASSPNRDFLSGELFF.

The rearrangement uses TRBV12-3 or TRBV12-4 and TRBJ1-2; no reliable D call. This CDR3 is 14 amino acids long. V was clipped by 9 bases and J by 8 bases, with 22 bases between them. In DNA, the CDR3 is TGTGCCAGTTTGCCGGCCTACGCACGGTTGGGCTACACCTTC. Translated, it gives CASLPAYARLGYTF.

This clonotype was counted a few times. In DNA, the CDR3 is TGTGCCAGCAGCCTGACCTTTACTAGCGGGGTCCCCTACGAGCAGTACTTC. As protein: CASSLTFTSGVPYEQYF. The J gene is TRBJ2-7, the V gene TRBV5-5, with TRBD2 matching 10 bases. Per the germline V gene, CDR1 is SGHKS and CDR2 is YYEKEE (reference sequence). Trimming removed 4 bases from V and 2 bases from J; junction bases left unmatched: 12. This CDR3 has 17 residues.